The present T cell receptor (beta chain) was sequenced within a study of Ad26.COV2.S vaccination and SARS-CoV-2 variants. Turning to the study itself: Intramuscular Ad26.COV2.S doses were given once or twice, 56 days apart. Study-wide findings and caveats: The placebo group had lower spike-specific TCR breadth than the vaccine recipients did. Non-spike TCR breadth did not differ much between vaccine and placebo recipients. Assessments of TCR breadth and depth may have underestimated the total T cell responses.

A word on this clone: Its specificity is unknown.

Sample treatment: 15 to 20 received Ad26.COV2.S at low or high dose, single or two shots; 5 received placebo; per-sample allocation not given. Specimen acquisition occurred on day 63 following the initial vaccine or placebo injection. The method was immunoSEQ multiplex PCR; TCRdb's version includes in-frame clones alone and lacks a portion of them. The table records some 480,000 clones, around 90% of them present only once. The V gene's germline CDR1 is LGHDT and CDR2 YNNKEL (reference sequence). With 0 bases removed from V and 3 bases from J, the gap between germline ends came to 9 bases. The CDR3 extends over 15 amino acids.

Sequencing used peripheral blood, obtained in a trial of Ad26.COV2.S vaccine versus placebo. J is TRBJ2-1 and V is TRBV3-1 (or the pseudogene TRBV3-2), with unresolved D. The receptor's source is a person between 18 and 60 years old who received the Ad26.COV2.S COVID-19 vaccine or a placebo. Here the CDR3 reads CASSQDGLLYNEQFF. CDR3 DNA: TGTGCCAGCAGCCAAGATGGGCTGCTCTACAATGAGCAGTTCTTC.